This TCR beta chain was profiled in a study of Graves' ophthalmopathy and Graves' hyperthyroidism. Findings of the study overall: Built on 13 signatures, a model told ophthalmopathy apart from stable hyperthyroidism with approximately 88% sensitivity and over 80% specificity. Blood was where most expanded thyroid clonotypes above 0.001 frequency also turned up. With a specificity of around 76% and a sensitivity of about 71%, the model predicted ophthalmopathy progression.

Between the trimmed V and J ends, which lost 3 bases and 6 bases, there was a span of 11 bases. The CDR3 length is 14 residues. The germline V gene encodes CDR1 KGHSH and CDR2 LQKENI. Comments on this clonotype: Antigen unknown.

Investigators amplified TCR beta CDR3 regions from RNA transcripts. HTBI primers served in a first-round RT-PCR, which a second-round multiplex PCR followed. A single record per CDR3 protein comes from TCRdb applying MiXCR to the multiplex PCR reads. Here the sample spans approximately 480,000 distinct CDR3 sequences, roughly 14% being singletons. The sample taken for sequencing was blood. J is TRBJ2-2 and V is TRBV18, with D possibly TRBD2 on 5 matching bases. This sequence originates from a woman aged 25-40 years with Graves' ophthalmopathy. CDR3 sequence: CASSPLAKAGELFF. The CDR3 DNA reads TGTGCCAGCTCACCGTTAGCGAAAGCCGGGGAGCTGTTTTTT.